Listed below are T cell receptor beta chains from one sample, sequenced in a study of radiotherapy plus CTLA-4 blockade in lung cancer. Sequencing used immunoSEQ multiplex PCR; TCRdb keeps in-frame clones, though not all of them. Here the sample spans about 78,000 clones, approximately 84% being singletons. Specimen: peripheral blood, collected from a patient treated with radiotherapy plus ipilimumab. The receptors were sampled from a human donor with non-small cell lung cancer who had a partial response to radiotherapy plus ipilimumab. The CDR3 runs from the conserved cysteine through the conserved F or W. The order of the fields is J gene, V gene, CDR3 protein.

TRBJ1-1	TRBV18	CASSPNQGNTEAFF
TRBJ2-5	TRBV7-2	CASSLLLAGETQYF
TRBJ1-4	TRBV6-1	CASRLPGGTEKLFF
TRBJ2-2	TRBV28	CASSFGGGNTGELFF
TRBJ2-5	TRBV15	CATSVQVGQETQYF
TRBJ2-1	TRBV9	CASSVDPAGGVNEQFF
TRBJ1-5	TRBV6-1	CASSSQGLNQPQHF
TRBJ2-7	TRBV18	CASSATGASRF
TRBJ1-2	TRBV5-6	CASSPPGQYYGYTF
TRBJ1-5	TRBV6-5	CASNMRQTPQPQHF
TRBJ1-3	TRBV7-9	CASSPPIGNTIYF
TRBJ2-7	TRBV15	CATSRDFPGQGSYEQYF
TRBJ2-3	TRBV7-2	CASSLTSGRDTQYF
TRBJ2-3	TRBV5-1	CASSLPTSTDTQYF
TRBJ1-2	TRBV5-1	CASSLGQGRYTF
TRBJ1-2	TRBV6-1	CASRTGSLSYTF
TRBJ2-1	TRBV7-4	CASTRGGQGDWDEQFF
TRBJ2-4	TRBV15	CATSREQGGDNIQYF
TRBJ2-7	TRBV5-1	CASSRILAGVYEQYF
TRBJ1-1	TRBV28	CASKSGDLAEAFF
TRBJ2-2	TRBV11-2	CASSLHSNTGELFF
TRBJ2-3	TRBV9	CASSVGWAGTDTQYF
TRBJ2-5	TRBV7-9	CASSLARASGEQETQYF
TRBJ2-1	TRBV28	CASSFHSPRFF
TRBJ1-4	TRBV15	CATSREGTGDEKLFF
TRBJ2-7	TRBV7-9	CASSRLGQGPYEQYF
TRBJ1-1	TRBV5-1	CASSLGQVGTEAFF
TRBJ2-3	TRBV27	CASSPDRGAQDTQYF
TRBJ2-3	TRBV5-4	CASSFPLAGDTQYF
TRBJ1-1	TRBV27	CASSLSVNTEAFF
TRBJ2-2	TRBV10-3	CAISESMVGNTGELFF
TRBJ1-1	TRBV2	CASSGGWGTEAFF
TRBJ1-1	TRBV27	CASSYRGPLNTEAFF
TRBJ2-7	TRBV27	CASSSTLTSGSLEQYF
TRBJ1-1	TRBV6-5	CASKIRDRDRAFF
TRBJ2-7	TRBV6-5	CASSLRDTYEQYF
TRBJ1-1	TRBV28	CASSLGRYEAFF
TRBJ2-7	TRBV29-1	CSVELGGFHEQYF
TRBJ2-3	TRBV5-4	CASSFSGTYTDTQYF
TRBJ1-2	TRBV18	CASSPATSRQGEYGYTF
TRBJ1-1	TRBV7-6	CASSFGQINTEAFF
TRBJ2-3	TRBV11-3	CASSLVATTDTQYF
TRBJ2-1	TRBV11-2	CASRSGQALLNEQFF
TRBJ2-2	TRBV28	CASSTRQTGELFF
TRBJ1-1	TRBV5-4	CASSSGQFLNTEAFF
TRBJ2-3	TRBV5-1	CASSTRSTGADTQYF
TRBJ2-3	TRBV7-9	CASSSLAGVVDTQYF
TRBJ1-4	TRBV7-9	CASSNSLNEKLFF
TRBJ2-1	TRBV7-8	CASSLVRGTSGRASRGDEQFF
TRBJ1-6	TRBV13	CASSLKASPLHF
TRBJ2-5	TRBV4-2	CASSQSGTGAGETQYF
TRBJ2-1	TRBV28	CASSMAGTRSNEQFF
TRBJ1-1	TRBV9	CASSVTPEGAGGEAFF